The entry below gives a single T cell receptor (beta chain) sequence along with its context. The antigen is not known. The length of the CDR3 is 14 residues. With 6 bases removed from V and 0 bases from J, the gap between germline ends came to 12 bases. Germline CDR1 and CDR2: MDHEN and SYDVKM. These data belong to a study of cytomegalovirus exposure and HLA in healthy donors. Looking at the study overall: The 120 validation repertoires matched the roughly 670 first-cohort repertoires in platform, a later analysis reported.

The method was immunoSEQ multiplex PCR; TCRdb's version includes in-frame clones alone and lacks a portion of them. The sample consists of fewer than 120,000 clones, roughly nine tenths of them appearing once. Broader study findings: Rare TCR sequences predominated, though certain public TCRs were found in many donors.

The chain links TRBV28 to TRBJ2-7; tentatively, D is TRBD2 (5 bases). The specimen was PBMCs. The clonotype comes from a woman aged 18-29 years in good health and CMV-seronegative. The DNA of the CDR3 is TGTGCCAGCAGACAACGGGAATCCTCCTACGAGCAGTACTTC. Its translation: CASRQRESSYEQYF.